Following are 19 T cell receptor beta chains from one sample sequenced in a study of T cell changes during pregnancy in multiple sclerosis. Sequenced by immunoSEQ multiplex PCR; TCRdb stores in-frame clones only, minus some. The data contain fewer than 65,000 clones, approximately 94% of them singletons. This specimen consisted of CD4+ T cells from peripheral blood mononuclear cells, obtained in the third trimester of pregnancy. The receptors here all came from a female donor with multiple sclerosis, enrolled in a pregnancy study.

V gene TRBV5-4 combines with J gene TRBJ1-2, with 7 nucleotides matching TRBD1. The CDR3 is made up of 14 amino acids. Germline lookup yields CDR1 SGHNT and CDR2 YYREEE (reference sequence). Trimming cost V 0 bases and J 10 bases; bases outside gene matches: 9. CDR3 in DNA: TGTGCCAGCAGCTTGGAGGACAGGAGGGCGTCCTACACCTTC. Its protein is CASSLEDRRASYTF.

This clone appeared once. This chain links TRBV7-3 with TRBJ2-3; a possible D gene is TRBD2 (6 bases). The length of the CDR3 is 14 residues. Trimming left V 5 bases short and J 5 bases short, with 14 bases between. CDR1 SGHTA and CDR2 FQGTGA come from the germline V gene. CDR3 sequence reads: CASSPGGVRDTQYF. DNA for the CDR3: TGTGCCAGCAGCCCTGGCGGGGTACGAGATACGCAGTATTTT.

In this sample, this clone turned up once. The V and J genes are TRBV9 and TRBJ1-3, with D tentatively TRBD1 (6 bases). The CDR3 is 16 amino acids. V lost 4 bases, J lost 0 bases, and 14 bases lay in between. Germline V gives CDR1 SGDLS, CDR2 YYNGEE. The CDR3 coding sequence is TGTGCCAGCAGCTTACGACAGGCCGGCTCTGGAAACACCATATATTTT. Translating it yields CASSLRQAGSGNTIYF.

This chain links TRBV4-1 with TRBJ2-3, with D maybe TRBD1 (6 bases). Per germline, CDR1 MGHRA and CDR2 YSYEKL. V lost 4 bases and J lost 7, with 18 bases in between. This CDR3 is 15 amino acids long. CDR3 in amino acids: CASSPRQEGGHTQYF. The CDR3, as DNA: TGCGCCAGCAGCCCACGACAGGAAGGAGGACATACGCAGTATTTT.

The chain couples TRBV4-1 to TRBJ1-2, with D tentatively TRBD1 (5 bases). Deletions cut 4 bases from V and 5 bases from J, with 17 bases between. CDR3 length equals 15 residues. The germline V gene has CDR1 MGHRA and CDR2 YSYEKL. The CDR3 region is CASSPIRGPGYGYTF. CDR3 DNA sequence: TGCGCCAGCAGCCCGATTAGGGGCCCTGGATATGGCTACACCTTC.

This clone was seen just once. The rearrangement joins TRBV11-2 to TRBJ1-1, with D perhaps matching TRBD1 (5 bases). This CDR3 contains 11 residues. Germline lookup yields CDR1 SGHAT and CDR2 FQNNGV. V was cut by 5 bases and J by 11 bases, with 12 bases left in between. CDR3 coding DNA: TGTGCCAGCAGCCTCCAGGGATCGGCTTTCTTT. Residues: CASSLQGSAFF.

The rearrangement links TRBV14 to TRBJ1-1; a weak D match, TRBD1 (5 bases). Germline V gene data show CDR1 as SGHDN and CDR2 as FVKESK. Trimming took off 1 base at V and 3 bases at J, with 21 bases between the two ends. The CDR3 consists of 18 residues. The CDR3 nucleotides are TGTGCCAGCAGCCAAGTATGGGTCGGGACTGGAGGCGACACTGAAGCTTTCTTT. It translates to CASSQVWVGTGGDTEAFF. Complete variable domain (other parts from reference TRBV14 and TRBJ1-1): EAGVTQFPSHSVIEKGQTVTLRCDPISGHDNLYWYRRVMGKEIKFLLHFVKESKQDESGMPNNRFLAERTGGTYSTLKVQPAELEDSGVYFCASSQVWVGTGGDTEAFFGQGTRLTVV.

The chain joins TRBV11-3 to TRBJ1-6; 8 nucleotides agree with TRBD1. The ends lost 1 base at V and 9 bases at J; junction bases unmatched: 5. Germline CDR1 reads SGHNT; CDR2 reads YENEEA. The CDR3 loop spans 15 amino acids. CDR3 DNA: TGTGCCAGCAGCTTAGGACAGGGGATACGTTCACCCCTCCACTTT. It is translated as CASSLGQGIRSPLHF.

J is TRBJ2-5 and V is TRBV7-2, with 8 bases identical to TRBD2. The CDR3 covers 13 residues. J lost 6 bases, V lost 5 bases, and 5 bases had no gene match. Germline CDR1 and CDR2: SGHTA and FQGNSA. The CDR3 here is CASSLGGEKTQYF. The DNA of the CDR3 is TGTGCCAGCAGCCTCGGGGGGGAGAAGACCCAGTACTTC. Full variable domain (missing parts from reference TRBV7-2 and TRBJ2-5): GAGVSQSPSNKVTEKGKDVELRCDPISGHTALYWYRQSLGQGLEFLIYFQGNSAPDKSGLPSDRFSAERTGGSVSTLTIQRTQQEDSAVYLCASSLGGEKTQYFGPGTRLLVL.

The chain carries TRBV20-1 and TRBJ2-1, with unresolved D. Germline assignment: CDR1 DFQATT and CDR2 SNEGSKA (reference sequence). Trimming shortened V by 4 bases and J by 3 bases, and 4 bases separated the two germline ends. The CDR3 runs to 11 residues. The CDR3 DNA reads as TGCAGTGCTACAGGCTACAATGAGCAGTTCTTC. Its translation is CSATGYNEQFF.

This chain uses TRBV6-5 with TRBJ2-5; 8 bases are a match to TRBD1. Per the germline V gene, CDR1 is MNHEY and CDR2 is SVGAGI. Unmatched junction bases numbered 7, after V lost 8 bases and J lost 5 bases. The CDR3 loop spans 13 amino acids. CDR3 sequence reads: CASSDRGPETQYF. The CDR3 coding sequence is TGTGCCAGCTCCGACAGGGGACCGGAGACCCAGTACTTC.

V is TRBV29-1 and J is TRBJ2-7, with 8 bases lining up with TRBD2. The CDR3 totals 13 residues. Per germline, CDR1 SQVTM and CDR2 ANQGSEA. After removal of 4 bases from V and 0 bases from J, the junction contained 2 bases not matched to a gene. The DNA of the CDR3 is TGCAGCGTTGGGAGCGGGAGCTCCTACGAGCAGTACTTC. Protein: CSVGSGSSYEQYF.

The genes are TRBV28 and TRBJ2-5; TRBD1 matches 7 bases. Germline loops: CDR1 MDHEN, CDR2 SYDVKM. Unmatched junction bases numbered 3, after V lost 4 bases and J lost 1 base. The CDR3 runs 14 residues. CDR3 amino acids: CASSSTGFQETQYF. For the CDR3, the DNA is TGTGCCAGCAGTTCGACAGGGTTCCAAGAGACCCAGTACTTC.

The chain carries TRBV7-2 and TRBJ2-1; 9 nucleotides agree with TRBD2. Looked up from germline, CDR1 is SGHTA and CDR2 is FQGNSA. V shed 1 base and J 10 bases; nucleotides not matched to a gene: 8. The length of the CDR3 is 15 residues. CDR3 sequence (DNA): TGTGCCAGCAGCTTAGGACTAGCGGTACGATCGGAGCAGTTCTTC. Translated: CASSLGLAVRSEQFF.

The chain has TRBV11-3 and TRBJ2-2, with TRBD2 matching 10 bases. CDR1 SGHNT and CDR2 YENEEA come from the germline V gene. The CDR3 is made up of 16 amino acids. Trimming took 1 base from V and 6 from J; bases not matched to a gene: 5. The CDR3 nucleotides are TGTGCCAGCAGCTTAGGGAGCGGGGGGGCCGCCGGGGAGCTGTTTTTT. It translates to CASSLGSGGAAGELFF.

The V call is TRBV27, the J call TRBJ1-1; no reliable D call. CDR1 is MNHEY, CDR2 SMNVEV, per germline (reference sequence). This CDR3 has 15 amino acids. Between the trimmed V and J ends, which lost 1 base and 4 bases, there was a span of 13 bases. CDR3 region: CASSLFSGGITEAFF. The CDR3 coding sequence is TGTGCCAGCAGTTTATTCTCCGGAGGGATCACTGAAGCTTTCTTT.

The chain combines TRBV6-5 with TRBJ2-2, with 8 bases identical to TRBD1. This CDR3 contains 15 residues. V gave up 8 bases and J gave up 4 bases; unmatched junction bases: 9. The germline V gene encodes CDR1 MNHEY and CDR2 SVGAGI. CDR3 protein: CASGRTGTSTGELFF. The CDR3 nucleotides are TGTGCCAGCGGGAGGACAGGGACTTCCACCGGGGAGCTGTTTTTT.

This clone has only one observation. In DNA form, the CDR3 reads TGTGCCAGCAGCGTAGCCCAGGTGGCGGGAGTCAATGAGCAGTTCTTC. Its translation: CASSVAQVAGVNEQFF. The V and J genes are TRBV9 and TRBJ2-1, with 7 bases identical to TRBD2. V gave up 0 bases and J gave up 6 bases; unmatched junction bases: 9. The CDR3 consists of 16 residues. The V gene's germline CDR1 is SGDLS and CDR2 YYNGEE.

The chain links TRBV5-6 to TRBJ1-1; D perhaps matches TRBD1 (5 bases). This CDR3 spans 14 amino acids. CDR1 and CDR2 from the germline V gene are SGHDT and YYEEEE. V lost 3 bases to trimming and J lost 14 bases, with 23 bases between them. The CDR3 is CASSWGDVDLRLFF. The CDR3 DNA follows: TGTGCCAGCAGCTGGGGGGACGTCGACCTAAGACTCTTCTTT.